The present TCR beta chain was sequenced within a study of spatial heterogeneity in lung cancer. The wider study: Donors were about 70 untreated early-stage non-small cell lung cancer patients. At a median of approximately 23 months after resection, follow-up PBMC samples were sequenced when available.

Only a few counts were recorded for this clonotype. Time point here: blood at routine non-recurrence follow-up after resection. In each case, whole RNA from tumor, nontumor lung or frozen PBMC was sequenced unsorted. Germline CDR1 SNHLY, CDR2 FYNNEI. This CDR3 has 12 residues. Trimming took 0 bases from V and 13 from J, leaving 9 bases between them. The presence of a unique molecular identifier marked each TCR cDNA molecule. TCRdb processed the 5' RACE reads anew with MiXCR; each CDR3 protein has one entry. This repertoire shows roughly 120,000 distinct CDR3 sequences, 9% to 15% found once; its top ten account for around 17%.

The sample consisted of PBMCs, taken at follow-up. The chain uses TRBV2 and TRBJ2-2; D gene uncertain. The receptor was isolated from a male donor with early-stage non-small cell lung cancer. Here the CDR3 reads CASSEATPWLFF. The CDR3 nucleotides are TGTGCCAGCAGTGAAGCGACCCCTTGGCTGTTTTTT.